Below, 27 T cell receptor beta chains from the same sample are listed, as sequenced in a study of T cell changes during pregnancy in multiple sclerosis (dated 2019 in TCRdb). Receptor libraries were prepared by the immunoSEQ multiplex PCR assay. Here the immuneACCESS table is served through TCRdb, limited to in-frame sequences with V and J called. Missing clones are a known gap in these copies; in checked studies unresolved V genes cover under half, and the rest lacks a known reason. Counted in this sample were about 74,000 clones; roughly 92% of them appeared once. Clones ranked in the top ten supply over 3.5% of the sample. The material was peripheral blood, obtained after pregnancy. Every receptor here comes from a female donor in good health, enrolled as a control in a pregnancy study.

This clone appeared a few times. V usage is TRBV19 and J usage is TRBJ1-6; D call uncertain. Germline values: CDR1 LNHDA, CDR2 SQIVND (reference sequence). V was trimmed by 7 bases and J by 7 bases, leaving 14 bases between them. The CDR3 has 14 residues. This CDR3 reads CASKGGPGNSPLHF. In DNA form, the CDR3 reads TGTGCCAGTAAGGGAGGGCCGGGAAATTCACCCCTCCACTTT.

For the CDR3, the DNA is TGTGCCAGCAGTTTGGTGAGGGCGCGAGGGAAGCTGGAGCAGTTCTTC. Protein: CASSLVRARGKLEQFF. The gene calls are TRBV28 and TRBJ2-1, with D possibly TRBD2 on 5 matching bases. The CDR3 has 16 residues. Germline V gene sequence: CDR1 MDHEN, CDR2 SYDVKM. V gave up 3 bases and J gave up 10 bases, with 22 bases separating them.

The V and J genes are TRBV11-2 and TRBJ2-1, with a possible D match to TRBD2 (6 bases). This CDR3 comprises 12 residues. Germline-derived CDR1 and CDR2 are SGHAT and FQNNGV. With 1 base removed from V and 9 bases from J, the gap between germline ends came to 7 bases. The CDR3 DNA is TGTGCCAGCAGCTTAGGGAGGGGTGAGCAGTTCTTC. This translates into CASSLGRGEQFF.

This chain joins TRBV6-1 and TRBJ1-1; tentative D call: TRBD1 (6 bases). Trimming shortened V by 5 bases and J by 9 bases, and 13 bases separated the two germline ends. The germline CDR1 and CDR2 sequences are MNHNS and SASEGT. The CDR3 covers 12 residues. CDR3 coding DNA: TGTGCCAGCAGTAGGCCGGGGGGGCAAGCTTTCTTT. It codes for CASSRPGGQAFF.

The gene calls are TRBV4-1 and TRBJ2-5, with D possibly TRBD2 on 7 matching bases. Germline V CDR1 and CDR2: MGHRA, YSYEKL. The CDR3 sequence is 19 residues long. Trimming cost V 2 bases and J 2 bases, with 24 bases left between them. The CDR3 is CASSQSDLRGPLKQETQYF. The CDR3 DNA follows: TGCGCCAGCAGCCAATCTGACCTGCGGGGGCCCCTAAAACAAGAGACCCAGTACTTC.

The rearrangement links TRBV7-2 to TRBJ2-1; no reliable D call. Germline V gene sequence: CDR1 SGHTA, CDR2 FQGNSA. Trimming removed 5 bases from V and 6 bases from J, with 17 bases in between. The CDR3 has 15 residues. The CDR3 DNA sequence: TGTGCCAGCAGCCCCGACGGTCTTAGAGGCAATGAGCAGTTCTTC. Translating gives CASSPDGLRGNEQFF.

This chain uses TRBV6-1 with TRBJ1-5, with D hard to call. Germline V gene data show CDR1 as MNHNS and CDR2 as SASEGT. The V gene lost 4 bases and the J gene lost 6 bases, with 10 bases spanning the gap. CDR3 length: 13 residues. For the CDR3, the DNA is TGTGCCAGCAGTGTTGGGCTCACTCAGCCCCAGCATTTT. It yields the protein CASSVGLTQPQHF.

CDR3 DNA sequence: TGCGCCAGCAGCCCAGACTTTTCTAGGACAGGATATGGCTACACCTTC. Encoded protein: CASSPDFSRTGYGYTF. V gene TRBV4-3 combines with J gene TRBJ1-2, with 7 bases fitting TRBD1. Germline CDR1 reads LGHNA; CDR2 reads YSLEER. This CDR3 has 16 amino acids. Germline trimming cut 4 bases from V and 5 bases from J; bases unmatched to any gene: 13.

This sequence joins TRBV4-1 and TRBJ1-5; TRBD1 matches 7 bases. V dropped 1 base and J dropped 4; count of bases not matched to a gene: 1. Germline V gene sequence: CDR1 MGHRA, CDR2 YSYEKL. This CDR3 has 14 residues. Written as DNA, the CDR3 is TGCGCCAGCAGCCAAGCAGGGGGGAATCAGCCCCAGCATTTT. Translated: CASSQAGGNQPQHF.

This clone was found once. The rearrangement links TRBV28 to TRBJ2-7; D is uncertain. V lost 4 bases, J lost 2 bases, and 12 bases lay in between. CDR1 MDHEN and CDR2 SYDVKM come from the germline V gene. The CDR3 extends over 14 amino acids. This CDR3 reads CASSSPLPPYEQYF. DNA for the CDR3: TGTGCCAGCAGTTCCCCACTTCCCCCCTACGAGCAGTACTTC.

The chain employs TRBV7-9 and TRBJ2-3, with a weak D call TRBD2 (5 bases). Per the germline V gene, CDR1 is SEHNR and CDR2 is FQNEAQ (reference sequence). Trimming shortened V by 2 bases and J by 2 bases, and 14 bases separated the two germline ends. The CDR3 covers 16 residues. The CDR3 bases are TGTGCCAGCAGCTTATTACGGGGAGTACACACAGATACGCAGTATTTT. Amino acids: CASSLLRGVHTDTQYF. Together with reference TRBV7-9 and TRBJ2-3, the CDR3 gives the full variable domain: DTGVSQNPRHKITKRGQNVTFRCDPISEHNRLYWYRQTLGQGPEFLTYFQNEAQLEKSRLLSDRFSAERPKGSFSTLEIQRTEQGDSAMYLCASSLLRGVHTDTQYFGPGTRLTVL.

This chain links TRBV5-6 with TRBJ2-2, with 10 bases lining up with TRBD2. Germline V gene sequence: CDR1 SGHDT, CDR2 YYEEEE. There are 17 residues in the CDR3. After removal of 4 bases from V and 3 bases from J, the junction contained 9 bases not matched to a gene. CDR3: CASSPLRTSGDTGELFF. CDR3 sequence (DNA): TGTGCCAGCAGCCCCCTTAGAACTAGCGGGGACACCGGGGAGCTGTTTTTT.

This rearrangement joins TRBV19 to TRBJ2-1; 8 bases line up with TRBD1. CDR3 size: 17 residues. The V gene end was trimmed by 5 bases and the J gene end by 0 bases; junction bases not matched to a gene: 9. CDR1 and CDR2 from the germline V gene are LNHDA and SQIVND (reference sequence). In nucleotides, the CDR3 is TGTGCCAGTAGTTCGCGACAGGGGCAGAGCTCCTACAATGAGCAGTTCTTC. Its protein product is CASSSRQGQSSYNEQFF.

Here the CDR3 DNA reads TGTGCCAGTAGTATAATCCCGGCGGAGGGCACTGAAGCTTTCTTT. This sequence encodes CASSIIPAEGTEAFF. The chain has TRBV19 and TRBJ1-1, with no clear D. In germline, CDR1 is LNHDA, CDR2 SQIVND (reference sequence). V was pared by 2 bases and J by 4 bases, with 14 bases between. The CDR3 covers 15 residues.

The chain uses TRBV6-4 and TRBJ1-3; the D gene is possibly TRBD1 (5 bases). Trimming cost V 7 bases and J 11 bases, with 15 bases left between them. Germline loops: CDR1 MRHNA, CDR2 SNTAGT. The CDR3 is 12 residues long. The CDR3 loop reads CASTERGEAIYF. For the CDR3, the DNA is TGTGCCAGCACCGAAAGGGGTGAGGCCATATATTTT.

The genes are TRBV4-1 and TRBJ2-7; D is unresolved. CDR1 MGHRA and CDR2 YSYEKL come from the germline V gene. The V gene lost 2 bases and the J gene lost 3 bases, with 8 bases spanning the gap. The length of the CDR3 is 13 residues. CDR3 sequence reads: CASSQWASYEQYF. CDR3 sequence (DNA): TGCGCCAGCAGCCAATGGGCGAGCTACGAGCAGTACTTC.

The chain has TRBV1 and TRBJ1-1. TRBV1 constitutes a pseudogene. The CDR3 length is 14 residues. CDR3 protein: CTSSQDNETSEAFF. CDR3 DNA sequence: TGCACCAGCAGCCAAGACAACGAAACGAGTGAAGCTTTCTTT.

The rearrangement links TRBV19 to TRBJ2-7; 14 bases are a match to TRBD2. The germline CDR1 and CDR2 sequences are LNHDA and SQIVND (reference sequence). The CDR3 consists of 18 residues. Trimming cost V 6 bases and J 0 bases; bases outside gene matches: 10. CDR3 protein: CASRATGTSGGPSYEQYF. CDR3 in DNA: TGTGCCAGTAGGGCCACGGGGACTAGCGGGGGTCCCTCCTACGAGCAGTACTTC.

The chain's CDR3 is CASSQATSGYTF. The CDR3 bases are TGTGCCAGCAGTCAGGCCACAAGCGGCTACACCTTC. V gene TRBV6-5 combines with J gene TRBJ1-2; D unresolved. The V end was cut by 5 bases, the J end by 8 bases, with 12 bases between. This CDR3 comprises 12 residues. In germline, CDR1 is MNHEY, CDR2 SVGAGI.

This chain joins TRBV7-2 and TRBJ2-2; 10 bases map to TRBD2. The J segment lost 5 bases and the V segment lost 2 bases, leaving 5 bases of the junction unmatched. The CDR3 extends over 16 amino acids. Germline loops: CDR1 SGHTA, CDR2 FQGNSA. CDR3 DNA sequence: TGTGCCAGCAGCTTATCAGCGGGAGGGCGGACCGGGGAGCTGTTTTTT. As protein: CASSLSAGGRTGELFF.

The chain has TRBV5-1 and TRBJ2-1, with 10 bases lining up with TRBD1. The CDR3 is made up of 14 amino acids. J gave up 4 bases and V 6 bases, and 4 bases lay outside the gene matches. Germline CDR1 and CDR2: SGHRS and YFSETQ. The CDR3 is CASNPGQGYNEQFF. The CDR3 region has the DNA TGCGCCAGCAATCCGGGACAGGGGTACAATGAGCAGTTCTTC.

The gene calls are TRBV7-2 and TRBJ2-3, with TRBD2 matching 12 bases. CDR1 SGHTA and CDR2 FQGNSA come from the germline V gene. The CDR3 extends over 18 amino acids. V lost 5 bases to trimming and J lost 5 bases; unmatched junction nucleotides: 14. CDR3 DNA sequence: TGTGCCAGCAGCCCCTCTAGCGGGAGGGCCTTTAAGGGAGATACGCAGTATTTT. It codes for CASSPSSGRAFKGDTQYF.

This chain joins TRBV6-4 and TRBJ1-1; 7 nucleotides align to TRBD1. CDR1 and CDR2 (germline): MRHNA, SNTAGT. The CDR3 runs 13 residues. Trimming cost V 8 bases and J 5 bases; bases outside gene matches: 8. The CDR3, as DNA: TGTGCCAGCTCTGCAGGGGGTCAGACTGAAGCTTTCTTT. Translation: CASSAGGQTEAFF.

V gene TRBV27 combines with J gene TRBJ1-1; D is possibly TRBD1 (5 bases). Per the germline V gene, CDR1 is MNHEY and CDR2 is SMNVEV (reference sequence). The CDR3 length is 14 residues. V was shortened by 5 bases and J by 5 bases, with 15 bases between the two germline ends. The CDR3: CASSGGGRWTEAFF. The CDR3 nucleotides are TGTGCCAGCAGTGGGGGGGGACGGTGGACTGAAGCTTTCTTT.

V is TRBV15 and J is TRBJ2-2; 7 nucleotides agree with TRBD1. There are 16 residues in the CDR3. The germline V gene has CDR1 LNHNV and CDR2 YYDKDF (reference sequence). Losses at the gene ends were 0 bases for V and 5 bases for J; bases not matched to a gene: 6. CDR3 nucleotides: TGTGCCACCAGCAGAGAGAGGGGGCTGAGTACCGGGGAGCTGTTTTTT. Translated: CATSRERGLSTGELFF.

This clone was observed a handful of times. J is TRBJ2-3 and V is TRBV5-1; 7 bases are shared with TRBD1. CDR3 size: 14 residues. Germline V gene sequence: CDR1 SGHRS, CDR2 YFSETQ. V gave up 4 bases and J gave up 4 bases; unmatched junction bases: 6. The CDR3 DNA is TGCGCCAGCAGCCTTGGACAGGTAGCAGATACGCAGTATTTT. This sequence encodes CASSLGQVADTQYF.

The rearrangement uses TRBV27 and TRBJ2-7, with 7 nucleotides matching TRBD1. There are 16 residues in the CDR3. Trimming at V came to 3 bases and at J to 7 bases, leaving 15 bases not matched to a gene. The germline gives CDR1 MNHEY, CDR2 SMNVEV (reference sequence). CDR3 DNA: TGTGCCAGCAGTTTCTCTCGGCCAGGGGGATTAGTGGAGCAGTACTTC. This codes for CASSFSRPGGLVEQYF.